The following is a T cell receptor (beta chain) sequence with its context. Per the germline V gene, CDR1 is MNHEY and CDR2 is SVGAGI. CDR3 size: 12 residues. Trimming took off 5 bases at V and 8 bases at J, with 9 bases between the two ends. This sample was included in a study of blood T cell repertoires in COVID-19. Study as a whole: There were acute and convalescent COVID-19 samples, and they came from the United States, Italy and Spain.

TCRdb keeps only in-frame clones here, not all; method: immunoSEQ multiplex PCR. The table shows over 70,000 clones, with 80% to 85% occurring only once. This receptor was identified in a human donor in a cohort sampled during active COVID-19. The sample was peripheral blood. The genes are TRBV6-5 and TRBJ2-2; D ambiguous. This chain's CDR3 is CASSPLLGELFF. The CDR3 DNA reads as TGTGCCAGCAGTCCTCTTCTAGGGGAGCTGTTTTTT.